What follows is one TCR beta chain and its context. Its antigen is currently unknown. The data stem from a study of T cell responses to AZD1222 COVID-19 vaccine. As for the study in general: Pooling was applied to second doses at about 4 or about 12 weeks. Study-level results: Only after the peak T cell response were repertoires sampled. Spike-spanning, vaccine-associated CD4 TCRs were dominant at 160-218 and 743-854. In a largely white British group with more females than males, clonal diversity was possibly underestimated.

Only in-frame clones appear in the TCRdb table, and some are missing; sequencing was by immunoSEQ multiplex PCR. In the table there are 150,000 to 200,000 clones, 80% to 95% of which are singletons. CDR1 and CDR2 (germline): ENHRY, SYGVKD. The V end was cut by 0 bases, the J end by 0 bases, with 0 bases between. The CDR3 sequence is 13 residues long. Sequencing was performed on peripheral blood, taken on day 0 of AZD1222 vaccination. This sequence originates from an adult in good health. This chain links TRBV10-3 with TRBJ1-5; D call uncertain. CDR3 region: CAISESSNQPQHF. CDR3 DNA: TGTGCCATCAGTGAGTCTAGCAATCAGCCCCAGCATTTT.